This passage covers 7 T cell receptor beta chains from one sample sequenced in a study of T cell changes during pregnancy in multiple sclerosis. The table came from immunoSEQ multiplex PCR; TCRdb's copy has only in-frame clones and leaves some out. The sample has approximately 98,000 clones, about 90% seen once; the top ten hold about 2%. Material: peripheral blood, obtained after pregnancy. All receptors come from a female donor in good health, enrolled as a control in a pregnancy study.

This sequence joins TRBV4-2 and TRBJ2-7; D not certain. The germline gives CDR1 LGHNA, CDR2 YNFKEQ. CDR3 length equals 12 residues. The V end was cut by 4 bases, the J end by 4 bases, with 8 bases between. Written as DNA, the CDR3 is TGTGCCAGCAGCCCGTACGGTTACGAGCAGTACTTC. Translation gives CASSPYGYEQYF.

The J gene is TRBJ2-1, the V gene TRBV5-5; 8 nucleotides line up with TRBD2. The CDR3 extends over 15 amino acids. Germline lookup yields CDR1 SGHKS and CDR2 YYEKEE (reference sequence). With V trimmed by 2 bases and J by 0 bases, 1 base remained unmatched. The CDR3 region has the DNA TGTGCCAGCAGCTTCAGCGGGGGCTCCTACAATGAGCAGTTCTTC. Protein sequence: CASSFSGGSYNEQFF.

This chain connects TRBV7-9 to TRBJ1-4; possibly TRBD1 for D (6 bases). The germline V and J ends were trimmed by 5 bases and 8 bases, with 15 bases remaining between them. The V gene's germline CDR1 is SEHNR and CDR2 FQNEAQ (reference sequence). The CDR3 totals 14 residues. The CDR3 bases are TGTGCCAGCAGCGGGGGACACCGGACGGAAAAACTGTTTTTT. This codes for CASSGGHRTEKLFF.

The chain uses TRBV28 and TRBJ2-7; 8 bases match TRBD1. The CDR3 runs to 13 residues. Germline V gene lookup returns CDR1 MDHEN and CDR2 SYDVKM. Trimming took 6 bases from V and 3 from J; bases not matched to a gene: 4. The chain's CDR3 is CASRPGQDYEQYF. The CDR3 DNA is TGTGCCAGCAGACCGGGACAGGACTACGAGCAGTACTTC.

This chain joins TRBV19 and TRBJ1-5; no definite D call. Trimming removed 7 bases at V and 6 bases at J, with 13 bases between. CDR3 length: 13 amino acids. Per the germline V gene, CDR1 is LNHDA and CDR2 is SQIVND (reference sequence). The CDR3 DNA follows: TGTGCCAGTATGAGGTTCGGGGTTCAGCCCCAGCATTTT. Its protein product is CASMRFGVQPQHF. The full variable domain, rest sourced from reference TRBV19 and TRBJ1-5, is DGGITQSPKYLFRKEGQNVTLSCEQNLNHDAMYWYRQDPGQGLRLIYYSQIVNDFQKGDIAEGYSVSREKKESFPLTVTSAQKNPTAFYLCASMRFGVQPQHFGDGTRLSIL.

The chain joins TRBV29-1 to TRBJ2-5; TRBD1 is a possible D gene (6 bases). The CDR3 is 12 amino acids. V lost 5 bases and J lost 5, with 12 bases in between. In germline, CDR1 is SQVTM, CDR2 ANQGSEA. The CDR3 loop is CSVSNRVETQYF. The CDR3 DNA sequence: TGCAGCGTTTCGAACAGGGTGGAGACCCAGTACTTC. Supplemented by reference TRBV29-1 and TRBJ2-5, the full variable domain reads SAVISQKPSRDICQRGTSLTIQCQVDSQVTMMFWYRQQPGQSLTLIATANQGSEATYESGFVIDKFPISRPNLTFSTLTVSNMSPEDSSIYLCSVSNRVETQYFGPGTRLLVL.

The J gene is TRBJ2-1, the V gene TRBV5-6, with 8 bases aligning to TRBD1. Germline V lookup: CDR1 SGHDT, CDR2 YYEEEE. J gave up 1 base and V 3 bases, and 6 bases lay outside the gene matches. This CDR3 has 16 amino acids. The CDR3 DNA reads TGTGCCAGCAGCTACGGGACAGGCTGGTCCTACAATGAGCAGTTCTTC. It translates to CASSYGTGWSYNEQFF.